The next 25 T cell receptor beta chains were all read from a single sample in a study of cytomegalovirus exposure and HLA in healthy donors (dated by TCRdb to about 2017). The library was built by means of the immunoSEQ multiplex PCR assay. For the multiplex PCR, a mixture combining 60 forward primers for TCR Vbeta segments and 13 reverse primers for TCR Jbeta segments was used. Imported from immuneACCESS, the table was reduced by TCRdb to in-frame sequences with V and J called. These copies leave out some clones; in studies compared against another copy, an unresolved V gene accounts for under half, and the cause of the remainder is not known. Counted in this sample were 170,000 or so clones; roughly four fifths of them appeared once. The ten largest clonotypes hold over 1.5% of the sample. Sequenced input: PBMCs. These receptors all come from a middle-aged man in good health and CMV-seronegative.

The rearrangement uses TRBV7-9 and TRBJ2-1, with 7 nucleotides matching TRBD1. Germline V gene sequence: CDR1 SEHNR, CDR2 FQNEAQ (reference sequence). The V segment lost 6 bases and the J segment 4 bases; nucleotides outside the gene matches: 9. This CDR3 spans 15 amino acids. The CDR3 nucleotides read TGTGCCAGCAGGTTCGGGACAGAACCATACAATGAGCAGTTCTTC. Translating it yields CASRFGTEPYNEQFF. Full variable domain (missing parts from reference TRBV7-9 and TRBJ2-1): DTGVSQNPRHKITKRGQNVTFRCDPISEHNRLYWYRQTLGQGPEFLTYFQNEAQLEKSRLLSDRFSAERPKGSFSTLEIQRTEQGDSAMYLCASRFGTEPYNEQFFGPGTRLTVL.

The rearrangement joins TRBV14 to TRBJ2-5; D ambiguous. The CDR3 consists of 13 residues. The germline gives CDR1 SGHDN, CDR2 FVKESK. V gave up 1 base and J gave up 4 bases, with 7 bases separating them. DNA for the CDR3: TGTGCCAGCAGCCAAGTTCGGTCAGAGACCCAGTACTTC. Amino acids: CASSQVRSETQYF.

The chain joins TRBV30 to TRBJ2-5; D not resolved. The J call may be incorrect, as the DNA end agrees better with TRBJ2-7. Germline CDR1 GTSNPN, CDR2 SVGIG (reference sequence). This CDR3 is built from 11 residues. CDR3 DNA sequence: TGTGCCTGGTCGGCCGGGTCCGAGCAGTACTTC. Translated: CAWSAGSEQYF.

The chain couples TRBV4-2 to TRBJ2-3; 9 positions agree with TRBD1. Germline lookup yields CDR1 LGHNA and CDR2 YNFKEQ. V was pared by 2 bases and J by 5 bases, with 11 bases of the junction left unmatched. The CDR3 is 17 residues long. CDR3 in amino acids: CASSQSQTGGGLDTQYF. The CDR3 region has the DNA TGTGCCAGCAGCCAAAGTCAGACAGGGGGGGGGTTAGATACGCAGTATTTT.

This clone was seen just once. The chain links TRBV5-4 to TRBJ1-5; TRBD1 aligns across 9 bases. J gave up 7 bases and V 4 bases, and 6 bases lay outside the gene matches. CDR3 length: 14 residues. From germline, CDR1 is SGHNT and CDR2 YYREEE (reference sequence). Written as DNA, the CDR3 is TGTGCCAGCAGCACACAGGGGGCGAGGCAGCCCCAGCATTTT. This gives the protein CASSTQGARQPQHF.

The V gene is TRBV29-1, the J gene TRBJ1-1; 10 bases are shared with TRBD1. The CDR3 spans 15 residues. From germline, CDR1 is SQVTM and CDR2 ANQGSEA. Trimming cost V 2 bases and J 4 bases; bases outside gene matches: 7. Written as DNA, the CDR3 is TGCAGCGTTGAACTGGGACAGGGGAGGGCCACTGAAGCTTTCTTT. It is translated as CSVELGQGRATEAFF.

Here the CDR3 DNA reads TGTGCCAGCAGCTTCGGACAGAGCCAGAAAACAACTAATGAAAAACTGTTTTTT. It encodes CASSFGQSQKTTNEKLFF. This chain joins TRBV7-9 and TRBJ1-4; D is possibly TRBD1 (6 bases). Germline assignment: CDR1 SEHNR and CDR2 FQNEAQ (reference sequence). Trimming shortened V by 3 bases and J by 0 bases, and 17 bases separated the two germline ends. This CDR3 has 18 amino acids.

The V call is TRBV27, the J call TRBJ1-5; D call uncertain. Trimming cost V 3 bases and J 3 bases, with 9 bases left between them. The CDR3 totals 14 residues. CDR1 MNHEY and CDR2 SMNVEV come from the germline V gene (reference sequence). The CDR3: CASSFGGINQPQHF. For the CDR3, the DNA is TGTGCCAGCAGTTTCGGAGGTATCAATCAGCCCCAGCATTTT.

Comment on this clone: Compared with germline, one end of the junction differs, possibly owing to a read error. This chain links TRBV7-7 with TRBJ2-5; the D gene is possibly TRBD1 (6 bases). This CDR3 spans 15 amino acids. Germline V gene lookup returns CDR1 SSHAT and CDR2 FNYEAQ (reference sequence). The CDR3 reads CASSLSQGSQETQYF. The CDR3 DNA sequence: TGTGCTAGCAGCTTATCTCAGGGGTCCCAAGAGACCCAGTACTTC. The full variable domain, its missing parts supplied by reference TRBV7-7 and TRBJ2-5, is GAGVSQSPRYKVTKRGQDVTLRCDPISSHATLYWYQQALGQGPEFLTYFNYEAQPDKSGLPSDRFSAERPEGSISTLTIQRTEQRDSAMYRCASSLSQGSQETQYFGPGTRLLVL.

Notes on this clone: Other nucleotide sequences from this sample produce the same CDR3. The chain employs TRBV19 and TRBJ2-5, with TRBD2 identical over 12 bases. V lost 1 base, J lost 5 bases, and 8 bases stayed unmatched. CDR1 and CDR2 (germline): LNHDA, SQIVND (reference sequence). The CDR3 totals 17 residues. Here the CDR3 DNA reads TGTGCCAGTAGTATAGTGGTAGGACTAGCGGGATGGGAGACCCAGTACTTC. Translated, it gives CASSIVVGLAGWETQYF.

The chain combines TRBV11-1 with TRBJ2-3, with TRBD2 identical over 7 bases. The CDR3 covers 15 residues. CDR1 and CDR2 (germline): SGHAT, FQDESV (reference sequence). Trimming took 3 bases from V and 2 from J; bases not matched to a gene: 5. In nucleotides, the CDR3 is TGTGCCAGCAGCTTGGGCGGGGGTGTCACAGATACGCAGTATTTT. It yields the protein CASSLGGGVTDTQYF.

The CDR3 sequence is CASSPRGTVSYNEQFF. As DNA, the CDR3 is TGTGCCAGCAGCCCCCGCGGAACCGTTTCCTACAATGAGCAGTTCTTC. The chain couples TRBV9 to TRBJ2-1; D uncertain. The CDR3 length is 16 residues. The ends were cut back, 4 bases at V and 1 base at J, with 15 bases in the middle. Germline V gene data show CDR1 as SGDLS and CDR2 as YYNGEE.

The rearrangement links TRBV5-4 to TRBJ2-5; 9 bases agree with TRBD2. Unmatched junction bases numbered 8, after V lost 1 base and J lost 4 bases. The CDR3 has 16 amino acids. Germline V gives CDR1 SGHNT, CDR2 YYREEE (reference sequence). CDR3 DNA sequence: TGTGCCAGCAGCTTGTCCCAGACTAGCGGCAGAGAGACCCAGTACTTC. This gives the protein CASSLSQTSGRETQYF.

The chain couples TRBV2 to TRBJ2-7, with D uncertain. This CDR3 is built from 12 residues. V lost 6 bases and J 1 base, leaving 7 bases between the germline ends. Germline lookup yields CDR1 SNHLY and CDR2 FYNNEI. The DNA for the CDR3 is TGTGCCAGCAGCAGACAATCCTACGAGCAGTACTTC. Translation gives CASSRQSYEQYF.

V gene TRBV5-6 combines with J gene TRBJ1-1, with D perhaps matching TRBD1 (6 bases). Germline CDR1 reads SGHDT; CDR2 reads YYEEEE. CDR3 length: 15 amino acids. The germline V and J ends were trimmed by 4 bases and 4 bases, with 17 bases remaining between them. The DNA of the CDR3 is TGTGCCAGCAGCAATTACAGGGTAGAGGGCACTGAAGCTTTCTTT. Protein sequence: CASSNYRVEGTEAFF.

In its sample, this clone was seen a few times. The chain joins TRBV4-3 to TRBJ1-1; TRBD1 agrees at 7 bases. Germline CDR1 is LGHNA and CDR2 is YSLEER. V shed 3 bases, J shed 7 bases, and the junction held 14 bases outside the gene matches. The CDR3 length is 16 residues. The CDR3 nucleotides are TGCGCCAGCAGCCACAGGACAGGCAGTGTCCTTGTTGAAGCTTTCTTT. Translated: CASSHRTGSVLVEAFF.

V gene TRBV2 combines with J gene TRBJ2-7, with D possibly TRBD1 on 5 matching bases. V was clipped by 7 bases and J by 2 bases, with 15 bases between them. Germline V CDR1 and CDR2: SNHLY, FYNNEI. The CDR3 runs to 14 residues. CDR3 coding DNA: TGTGCCAGCAAAGTCACAGGCCCTACCTACGAGCAGTACTTC. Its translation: CASKVTGPTYEQYF.

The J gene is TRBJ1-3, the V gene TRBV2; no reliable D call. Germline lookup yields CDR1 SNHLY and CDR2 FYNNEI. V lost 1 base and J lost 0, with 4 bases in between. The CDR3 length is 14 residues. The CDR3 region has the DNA TGTGCCAGCAGTGAAGAGAGCTCTGGAAACACCATATATTTT. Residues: CASSEESSGNTIYF.

CDR3 sequence reads: CASSPGDGNSPLHF. As DNA, the CDR3 is TGTGCCAGCAGCCCAGGGGACGGGAATTCACCCCTCCACTTT. This sequence joins TRBV7-2 and TRBJ1-6; the D gene is possibly TRBD1 (6 bases). Germline V gene lookup returns CDR1 SGHTA and CDR2 FQGNSA. The CDR3 has 14 residues. V was pared by 5 bases and J by 7 bases, with 12 bases between.

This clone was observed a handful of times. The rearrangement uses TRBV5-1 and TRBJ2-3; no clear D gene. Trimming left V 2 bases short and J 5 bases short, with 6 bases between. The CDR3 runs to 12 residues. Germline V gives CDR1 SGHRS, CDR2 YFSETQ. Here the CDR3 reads CASSFTGDTQYF. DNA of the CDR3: TGCGCCAGCAGCTTTACCGGAGATACGCAGTATTTT.

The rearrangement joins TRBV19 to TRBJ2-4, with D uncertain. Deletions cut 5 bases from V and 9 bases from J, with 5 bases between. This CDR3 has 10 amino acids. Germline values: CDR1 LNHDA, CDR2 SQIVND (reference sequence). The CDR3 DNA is TGTGCCAGTAGTTCGGGCATTCAGTACTTC. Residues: CASSSGIQYF.

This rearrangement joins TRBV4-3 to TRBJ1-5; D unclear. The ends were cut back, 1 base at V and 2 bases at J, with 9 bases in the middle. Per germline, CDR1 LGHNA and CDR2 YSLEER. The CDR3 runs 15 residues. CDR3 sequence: CASSQGHSGNQPQHF. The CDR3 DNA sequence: TGCGCCAGCAGCCAAGGACACAGTGGCAATCAGCCCCAGCATTTT.

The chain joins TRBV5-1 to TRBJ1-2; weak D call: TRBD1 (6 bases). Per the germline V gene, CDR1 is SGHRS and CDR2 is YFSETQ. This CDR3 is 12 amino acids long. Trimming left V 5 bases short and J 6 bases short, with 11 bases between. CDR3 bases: TGCGCCAGCAGTCTTCAGGGGAATGGCTACACCTTC. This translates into CASSLQGNGYTF.

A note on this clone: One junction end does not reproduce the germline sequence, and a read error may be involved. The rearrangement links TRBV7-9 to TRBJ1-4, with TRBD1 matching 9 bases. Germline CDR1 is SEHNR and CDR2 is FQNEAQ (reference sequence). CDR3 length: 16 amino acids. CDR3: CSSSLRTGVRNEKLFF. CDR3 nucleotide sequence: TGTTCCAGCAGCCTAAGGACAGGGGTCCGCAATGAAAAACTGTTTTTT.

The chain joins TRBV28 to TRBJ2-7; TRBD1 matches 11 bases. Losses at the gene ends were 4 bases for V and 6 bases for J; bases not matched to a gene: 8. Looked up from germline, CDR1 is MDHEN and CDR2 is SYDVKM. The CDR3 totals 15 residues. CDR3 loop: CASSSTGTGGGEQYF. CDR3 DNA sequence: TGTGCCAGCAGTTCAACCGGGACAGGGGGGGGCGAGCAGTACTTC. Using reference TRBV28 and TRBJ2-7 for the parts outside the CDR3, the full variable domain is DVKVTQSSRYLVKRTGEKVFLECVQDMDHENMFWYRQDPGLGLRLIYFSYDVKMKEKGDIPEGYSVSREKKERFSLILESASTNQTSMYLCASSSTGTGGGEQYFGPGTRLTVT.